This is a list of T cell receptor beta chains from one sample in a study of blood T cell repertoires in COVID-19. Method: immunoSEQ multiplex PCR; TCRdb's copy keeps in-frame clones and lacks some. The sample shows about 350,000 clones, roughly 86% of them seen only once. The source material was PBMCs or T cells enriched from blood (not recorded which). The receptors derive from a woman in her thirties who had been exposed to COVID-19. Both conserved end residues are part of each CDR3. The order of the fields is V gene, J gene, CDR3 length, CDR3 protein.

v_gene: TRBV7-3
j_gene: TRBJ1-2
len: 16
CDR3aa: CASSPTAGGDNYGYTF

v_gene: TRBV14
j_gene: TRBJ1-1
len: 15
CDR3aa: CASSQREGLNTEAFF

v_gene: TRBV19
j_gene: TRBJ1-2
len: 12
CDR3aa: CASSIRQGKCTF

v_gene: TRBV27
j_gene: TRBJ2-1
len: 19
CDR3aa: CASRGPGTSGRDFRNEQFF

v_gene: TRBV6-4
j_gene: TRBJ2-2
len: 13
CDR3aa: CASSGRDSGELFF

v_gene: TRBV7-9
j_gene: TRBJ1-6
len: 16
CDR3aa: CASSPPSGVPNSPLHF

v_gene: TRBV28
j_gene: TRBJ2-7
len: 14
CDR3aa: CASSFPPGLYEQYF

v_gene: TRBV11-2
j_gene: TRBJ1-6
len: 14
CDR3aa: CATRAGSYNSPLHF

v_gene: TRBV9
j_gene: TRBJ2-2
len: 13
CDR3aa: CASSVYGTGELFF

v_gene: TRBV5-1
j_gene: TRBJ1-4
len: 16
CDR3aa: CASSLGLRATNEKLFF

v_gene: TRBV11-2
j_gene: TRBJ2-5
len: 16
CDR3aa: CASSLGSKGPGETQYF

v_gene: TRBV11-2
j_gene: TRBJ1-1
len: 12
CDR3aa: CASSLDVGGAFF

v_gene: TRBV18
j_gene: TRBJ2-2
len: 15
CDR3aa: CASSPTGVGTGELFF

v_gene: TRBV19
j_gene: TRBJ2-1
len: 15
CDR3aa: CASSITLAGLGEQFF

v_gene: TRBV11-1
j_gene: TRBJ1-1
len: 14
CDR3aa: CASSLYRGPTEAFF

v_gene: TRBV28
j_gene: TRBJ1-3
len: 17
CDR3aa: CASRLGQGKVTGNTIYF

v_gene: TRBV23-1
j_gene: TRBJ2-7
len: 14
CDR3aa: CASSGQGRRDEQYF

v_gene: TRBV15
j_gene: TRBJ2-2
len: 17
CDR3aa: CATSVTEARFNTGELFF

v_gene: TRBV20-1
j_gene: TRBJ2-3
len: 15
CDR3aa: CSASTGTGRTDTQYF

v_gene: TRBV5-1
j_gene: TRBJ2-5
len: 14
CDR3aa: CASSLAPPQETQYF

v_gene: TRBV9
j_gene: TRBJ2-2
len: 16
CDR3aa: CASSVVASGNTGELFF

v_gene: TRBV6-5
j_gene: TRBJ2-2
len: 12
CDR3aa: CASRGPTGELFF

v_gene: TRBV5-5
j_gene: TRBJ2-7
len: 15
CDR3aa: CASSPPLNSVGEQYF

v_gene: TRBV6-1
j_gene: TRBJ2-3
len: 14
CDR3aa: CASSEQGGTDTQYF

v_gene: TRBV7-8
j_gene: TRBJ1-2
len: 13
CDR3aa: CASSLDRVYGYTF

v_gene: TRBV6-6
j_gene: TRBJ2-7
len: 14
CDR3aa: CASSYYGGAYEQYF

v_gene: TRBV4-2
j_gene: TRBJ2-2
len: 18
CDR3aa: CASSQDINLAGNTGELFF

v_gene: TRBV27
j_gene: TRBJ2-5
len: 14
CDR3aa: CASSPGQEGETQYF

v_gene: TRBV2
j_gene: TRBJ2-1
len: 15
CDR3aa: CASSERSGGYNEQFF

v_gene: TRBV24-1
j_gene: TRBJ2-1
len: 16
CDR3aa: CATSATSGRFQNEQFF

v_gene: TRBV2
j_gene: TRBJ1-5
len: 16
CDR3aa: CASTEDRGPGNQPQHF

v_gene: TRBV28
j_gene: TRBJ2-1
len: 16
CDR3aa: CASSLSRLAGGTEQFF

v_gene: TRBV11-2
j_gene: TRBJ2-5
len: 17
CDR3aa: CASGGSGRWGPQETQYF

v_gene: TRBV7-3
j_gene: TRBJ1-1
len: 13
CDR3aa: CASGGGSRTEAFF

v_gene: TRBV2
j_gene: TRBJ2-3
len: 13
CDR3aa: CASRGQGTDTQYF

v_gene: TRBV2
j_gene: TRBJ1-1
len: 14
CDR3aa: CASIGLGGNTEAFF

v_gene: TRBV12-3/TRBV12-4
j_gene: TRBJ1-5
len: 13
CDR3aa: CASSLDGVQPQHF

v_gene: TRBV28
j_gene: TRBJ2-3
len: 11
CDR3aa: CASTLQGTQYF

v_gene: TRBV19
j_gene: TRBJ2-1
len: 15
CDR3aa: CASSPTRTSGSFPFF

v_gene: TRBV28
j_gene: TRBJ1-3
len: 15
CDR3aa: CASSLSQGTGNTIYF